This T cell receptor beta chain was identified during a study of technical replicates of blood from a handful of donors. This table comes from immunoSEQ multiplex PCR, and its TCRdb copy is limited to in-frame clones, with some not included. The table has roughly 12,000 clones, 94% seen once. The CDR3 runs to 14 residues. In germline, CDR1 is LGHNA, CDR2 YNFKEQ. Trimming took off 0 bases at V and 10 bases at J, with 13 bases between the two ends. This chain connects TRBV4-2 to TRBJ2-1; TRBD2 is a possible D gene (6 bases). The TCR sequence derives from a human donor in good health. The specimen sequenced was PBMCs. The CDR3 loop reads CASSQDRLASEQFF. CDR3 DNA sequence: TGTGCCAGCAGCCAAGATCGGCTAGCGAGCGAGCAGTTCTTC.